The clone carrying this TCR beta chain appeared many times. The antigen remains unidentified. The record originates from a study of CD8 T cells in ankylosing spondylitis. One entry per CDR3 protein, called by TCRdb with MiXCR from the 5' RACE reads. The sample carries about 240,000 distinct CDR3 sequences, about 10% recorded once. Study conclusions and caveats: Researchers reportedly found disease-linked clones significantly enriched in matched ankylosing spondylitis synovial fluid. There were earlier reports of some motif variants in reactive arthritis synovial fluid and blood.

The CDR3 contains 13 residues. Trimming took off 1 base at V and 7 bases at J, with 9 bases between the two ends. Germline CDR1 reads SGHVS; CDR2 reads FNYEAQ. The receptor's source is a male donor with ankylosing spondylitis or in good health (not recorded which). The rearrangement joins TRBV7-6 to TRBJ2-3; D may be TRBD1 or TRBD2 (5 bases each). The sequenced material came from blood, either unsorted or a sorted T cell fraction (not recorded which). CDR3 bases: TGTGCCAGCAGCTTAGGGGACGTTAATACGCAGTATTTT. This codes for CASSLGDVNTQYF.